This T cell receptor (beta chain) was captured in a study of blood T cell repertoires in COVID-19. Using immunoSEQ multiplex PCR, the repertoire was profiled, and TCRdb retains in-frame clones only, with some absent. This sample has about 310,000 clones, with around 89% found just once. Trimming removed 0 bases at V and 9 bases at J, with 11 bases between. Germline assignment: CDR1 LGHDT and CDR2 YNNKEL (reference sequence). This CDR3 spans 14 amino acids. This sequence originates from a middle-aged woman with COVID-19, enrolled during active disease. Sequencing input: peripheral blood. The chain couples TRBV3-1 (or the pseudogene TRBV3-2) to TRBJ2-2; TRBD2 might be the D (5 bases). The CDR3 sequence: CASSQDQRARELFF. The CDR3 DNA follows: TGTGCCAGCAGCCAAGACCAGAGGGCCCGGGAGCTGTTTTTT.